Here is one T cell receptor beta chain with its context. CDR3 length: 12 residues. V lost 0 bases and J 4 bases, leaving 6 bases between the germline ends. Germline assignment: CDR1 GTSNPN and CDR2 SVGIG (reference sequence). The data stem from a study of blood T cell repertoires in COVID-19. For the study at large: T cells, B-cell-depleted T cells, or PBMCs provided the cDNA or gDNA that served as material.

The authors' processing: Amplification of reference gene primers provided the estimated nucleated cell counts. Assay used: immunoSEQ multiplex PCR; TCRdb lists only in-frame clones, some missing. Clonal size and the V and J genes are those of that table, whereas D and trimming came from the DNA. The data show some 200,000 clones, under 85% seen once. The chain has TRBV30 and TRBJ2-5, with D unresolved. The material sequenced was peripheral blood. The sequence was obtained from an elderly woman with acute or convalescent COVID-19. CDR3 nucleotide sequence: TGTGCCTGGAGTGTACGGTCAGAGACCCAGTACTTC. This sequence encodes CAWSVRSETQYF.